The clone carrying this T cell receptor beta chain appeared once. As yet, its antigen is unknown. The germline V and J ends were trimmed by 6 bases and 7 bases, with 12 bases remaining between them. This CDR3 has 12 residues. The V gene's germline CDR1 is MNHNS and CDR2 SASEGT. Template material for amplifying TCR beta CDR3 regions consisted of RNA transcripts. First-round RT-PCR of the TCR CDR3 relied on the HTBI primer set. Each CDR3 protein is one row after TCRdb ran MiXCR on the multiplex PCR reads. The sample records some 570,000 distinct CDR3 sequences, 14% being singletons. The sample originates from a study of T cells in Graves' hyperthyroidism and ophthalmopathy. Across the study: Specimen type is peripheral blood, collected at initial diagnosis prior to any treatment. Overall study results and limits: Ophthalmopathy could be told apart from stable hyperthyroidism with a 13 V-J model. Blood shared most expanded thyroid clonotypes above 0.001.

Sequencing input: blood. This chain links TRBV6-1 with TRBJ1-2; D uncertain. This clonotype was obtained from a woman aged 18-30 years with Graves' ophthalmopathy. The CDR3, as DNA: TGTGCCAGCAGCCCGCAGGATTTTGGCTACACCTTC. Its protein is CASSPQDFGYTF.